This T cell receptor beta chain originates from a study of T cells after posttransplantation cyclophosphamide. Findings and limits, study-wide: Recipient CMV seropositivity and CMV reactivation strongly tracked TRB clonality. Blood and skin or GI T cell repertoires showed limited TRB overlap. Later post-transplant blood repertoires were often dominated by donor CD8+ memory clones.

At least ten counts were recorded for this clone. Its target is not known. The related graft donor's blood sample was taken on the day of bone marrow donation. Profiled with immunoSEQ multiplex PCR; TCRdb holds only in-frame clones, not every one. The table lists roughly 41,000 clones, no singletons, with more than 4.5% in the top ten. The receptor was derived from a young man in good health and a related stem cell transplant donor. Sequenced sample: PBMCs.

CDR3 sequence reads: CASSIAGGGDTEAFF. The CDR3 DNA sequence: TGTGCCAGTAGTATAGCGGGGGGAGGGGACACTGAAGCTTTCTTT. The gene calls are TRBV19 and TRBJ1-1; D perhaps matches TRBD1 (5 bases). This CDR3 is 15 amino acids long. V lost 1 base, J lost 3 bases, and 12 bases lay in between. Germline V gene lookup returns CDR1 LNHDA and CDR2 SQIVND (reference sequence).